This entry features one TCR beta chain sequence. The data are from a study of blood T cell repertoires in COVID-19. The overall study: Italy, Spain and the United States were the sources of the convalescent and acute COVID-19 samples. Sample material is recorded as cDNA or gDNA derived from T cells, B-cell-depleted T cells, or PBMCs.

The germline CDR1 and CDR2 sequences are LGHNA and YNFKEQ. CDR3 length: 17 amino acids. The ends lost 0 bases at V and 3 bases at J; junction bases unmatched: 9. Per the original methods: It was from reference gene primer amplification that nucleated cell counts were estimated. Some clones are missing from TCRdb's copy, which holds only in-frame ones; the method was immunoSEQ multiplex PCR. V, J and clone size reflect that table, while D and trimming were determined from the DNA. The data show around 170,000 clones, with 74% seen just once and 3% held by the top ten. The sequence was obtained from a woman of 80 years or more with acute or convalescent COVID-19. The specimen was peripheral blood. The chain is built from TRBV4-2 and TRBJ2-7; 9 bases agree with TRBD2. CDR3 bases: TGTGCCAGCAGCCAAGAAGACATAGCGGGAGCTATCTACGAGCAGTACTTC. Its translation: CASSQEDIAGAIYEQYF.